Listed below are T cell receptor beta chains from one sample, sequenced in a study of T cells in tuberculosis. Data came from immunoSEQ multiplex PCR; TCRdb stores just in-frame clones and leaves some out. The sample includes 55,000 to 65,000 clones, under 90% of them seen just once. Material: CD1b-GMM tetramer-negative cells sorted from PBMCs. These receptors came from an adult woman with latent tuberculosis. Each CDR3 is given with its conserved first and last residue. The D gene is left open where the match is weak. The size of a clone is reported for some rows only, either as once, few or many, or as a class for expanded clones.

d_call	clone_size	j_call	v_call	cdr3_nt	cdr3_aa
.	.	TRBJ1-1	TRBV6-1	TGTGCCAGCAGTGAAATTCATAGGAACACTGAAGCTTTCTTT	CASSEIHRNTEAFF
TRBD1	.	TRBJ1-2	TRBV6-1	TGTGCCAGCAGCATAGGACAGGGTGAAGGTGGCTACACCTTC	CASSIGQGEGGYTF
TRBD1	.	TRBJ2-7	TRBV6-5	TGTGCCAGCAGTGTAACCGGGACAGGTTCCTACGAGCAGTACTTC	CASSVTGTGSYEQYF
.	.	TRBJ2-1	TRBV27	TGTGCCAGCAGTCCTTTAGGCGGGGCCGTTTGGGATGAGCAGTTCTTC	CASSPLGGAVWDEQFF
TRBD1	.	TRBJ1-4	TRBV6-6	TGTGCCACCAATCAGGGGGCGAAAAATGAAAAACTGTTTTTT	CATNQGAKNEKLFF
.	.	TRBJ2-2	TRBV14	TGTGCCAGCAGCCAAGGAAGAAGGGGCTATCGTCCTGACACCGGGGAGCTGTTTTTT	CASSQGRRGYRPDTGELFF
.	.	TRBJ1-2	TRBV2	TGTGCCAGCAAGGCCGGAGGTATATACTATGGCTACACCTTC	CASKAGGIYYGYTF
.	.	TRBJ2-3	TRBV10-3	TGTGCCATCAGTGCGAGCGGGTCGAGCACAGATACGCAGTATTTT	CAISASGSSTDTQYF
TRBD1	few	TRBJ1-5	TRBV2	TGTGCCAGCAGTGCCCCAGGGGGACAAGGGAGAAATCAGCCCCAGCATTTT	CASSAPGGQGRNQPQHF
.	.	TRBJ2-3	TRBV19	TGTGCCAGTAGTCACTCCACAGATACGCAGTATTTT	CASSHSTDTQYF
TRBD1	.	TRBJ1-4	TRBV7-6	TGTGCCAGCAGCTTAGGATGGGGGACAGTTAATGAAAAACTGTTTTTT	CASSLGWGTVNEKLFF
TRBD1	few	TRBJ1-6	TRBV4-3	TGCGCCAGCAGCCAAACCAGACAGGGGGTGGGTTCACCCCTCCACTTT	CASSQTRQGVGSPLHF
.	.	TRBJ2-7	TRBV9	TGTGCCAGCAGCCCCCAAGTAGGGGTCCACGAGCAGTACTTC	CASSPQVGVHEQYF
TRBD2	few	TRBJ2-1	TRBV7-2	TGTGCCAGCAGACTTTCGGGGGGGCCGCGGAATGAGCAGTTCTTC	CASRLSGGPRNEQFF
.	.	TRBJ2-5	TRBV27	TGTGCCAGCAGTTTATCTAAGAACCATCGAGGTGTGGCCCAGTACTTC	CASSLSKNHRGVAQYF
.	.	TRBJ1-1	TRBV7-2	TGTGCCAGCAGCTTAGGACAGGTCGACACTGAAGCTTTCTTT	CASSLGQVDTEAFF
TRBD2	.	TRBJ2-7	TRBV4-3	TGCGCCAGCAGCCAAGGCGGCGGGGGGGAGGAGCAGTACTTC	CASSQGGGGEEQYF
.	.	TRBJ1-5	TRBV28	TGTGCCAGCAGTTTATTCAGAAATCAGCCCCAGCATTTT	CASSLFRNQPQHF
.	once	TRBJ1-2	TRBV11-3	TGTGCCAGCAGCTTAGGGGACAAGGGGAACTATGGCTACACCTTC	CASSLGDKGNYGYTF
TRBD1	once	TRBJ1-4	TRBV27	TGTGCCAGCAGTCTAGCCAGGGACAGGGGGCGACCTAATGAAAAACTGTTTTTT	CASSLARDRGRPNEKLFF
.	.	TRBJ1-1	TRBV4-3	TGCGCCAGCAGCCAATCCCGGGGGGGCACTGAAGCTTTCTTT	CASSQSRGGTEAFF
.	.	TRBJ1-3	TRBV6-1	TGTGCCAGCAGTCCCAGTGTTTCTGGAAACACCATATATTTT	CASSPSVSGNTIYF
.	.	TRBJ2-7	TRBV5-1	TGCGCCAGCAGCTATGATGGACAGTCCTACGAGCAGTACTTC	CASSYDGQSYEQYF
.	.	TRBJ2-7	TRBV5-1	TGCGCCAGCAGGGTCCTACAGGGTACCTACGAGCAGTACTTC	CASRVLQGTYEQYF
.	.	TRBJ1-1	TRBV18	TGTGCCAGCTCCGTAAACCGGGACACTGAAGCTTTCTTT	CASSVNRDTEAFF
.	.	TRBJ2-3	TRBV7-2	TGTGCCAGCAGCTCCCCGGGGGTGAGCACAGATACGCAGTATTTT	CASSSPGVSTDTQYF
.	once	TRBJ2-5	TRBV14	TGTGCCAGCAGCCAAGGGACTCTGGTAGCCCAGTACTTC	CASSQGTLVAQYF
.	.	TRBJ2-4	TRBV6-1	TGTGCCAGCAGTTTACACTCTCGAGGGAACATTCAGTACTTC	CASSLHSRGNIQYF
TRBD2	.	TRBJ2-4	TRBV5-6	TGTGCCAGCAGCTTCCGCGGGCTAGCGGGGGGCAACGCAAACATTCAGTACTTC	CASSFRGLAGGNANIQYF
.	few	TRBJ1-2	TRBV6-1	TGTGCCAGCCGACGACAGTCCTATGGCTACACCTTC	CASRRQSYGYTF
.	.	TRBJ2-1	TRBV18	TGTGCCAGCTCACACTTCGGGAAATTCGGACACAATGAGCAGTTCTTC	CASSHFGKFGHNEQFF
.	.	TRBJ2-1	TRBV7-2	TGTGCCAGCACCGGGGGCAATGAGCAGTTCTTC	CASTGGNEQFF
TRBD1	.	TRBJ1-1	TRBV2	TGTGCCAGCAGTGAAAAGGGGGCGGTCACTGAAGCTTTCTTT	CASSEKGAVTEAFF
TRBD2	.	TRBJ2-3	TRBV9	TGTGCCAGCAGCGCCCGGGACTACACAGATACGCAGTATTTT	CASSARDYTDTQYF
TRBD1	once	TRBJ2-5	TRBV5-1	TGCGCCAGCACCTTTGGACAGGGGTACCAAGAGACCCAGTACTTC	CASTFGQGYQETQYF
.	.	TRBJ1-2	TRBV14	TGTGCCAGCAGCCCCATGCGGACTCCCGGTGGGCGCTACACCTTC	CASSPMRTPGGRYTF
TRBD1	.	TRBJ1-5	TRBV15	TGTGCCACCAACGACCGACAGGGGCTTTGGCCCCAGCATTTT	CATNDRQGLWPQHF
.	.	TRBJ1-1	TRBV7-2	TGTGCCAGCAGCTTCAAAGGGGGAGGGGACACTGAAGCTTTCTTT	CASSFKGGGDTEAFF
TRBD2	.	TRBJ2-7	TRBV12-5	TGTGCTAGTGGTTTGCCTCCCCGACTAGCGGGAGGGAACTACGAGCAGTACTTC	CASGLPPRLAGGNYEQYF
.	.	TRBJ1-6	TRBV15	TGTGCCACCAGCAGGAGCAGGGAAAGCTCCTATAATTCACCCCTCCACTTT	CATSRSRESSYNSPLHF
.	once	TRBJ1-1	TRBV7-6	TGTGCCAGCAGCGTAATGGACAGCGGGAACACTGAAGCTTTCTTT	CASSVMDSGNTEAFF
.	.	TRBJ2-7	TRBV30	TGTGCCTGGAGTCCCGGCAGCGGGACATACTACGAGCAGTACTTC	CAWSPGSGTYYEQYF
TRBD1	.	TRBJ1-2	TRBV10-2	TGCGCCAGCACCATGACAGGGGGCTTCGATGGCTACACCTTC	CASTMTGGFDGYTF
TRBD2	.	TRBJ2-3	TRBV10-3	TGTGCCACCGGGACTAGCCTAGATACGCAGTATTTT	CATGTSLDTQYF
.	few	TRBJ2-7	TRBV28	TGTGCCAGCAGGGAGTCCTCGAACCCGGCCTACGAGCAGTACTTC	CASRESSNPAYEQYF
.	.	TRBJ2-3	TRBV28	TGTGCCAGTCGACTGGTATTCACAGATACGCAGTATTTT	CASRLVFTDTQYF
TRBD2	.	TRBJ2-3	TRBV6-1	TGTGCCAGCACCCCGCAGACTAGCGGGAGCGATACGCAGTATTTT	CASTPQTSGSDTQYF
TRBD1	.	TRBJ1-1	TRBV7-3	TGTGCCAGCAGAACCCAGGGGGGGAACACTGAAGCTTTCTTT	CASRTQGGNTEAFF
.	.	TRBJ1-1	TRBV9	TGTGCCAGCAGCGTAGGGCCGGAGGGAAACACTGAAGCTTTCTTT	CASSVGPEGNTEAFF